This T cell receptor (beta chain) was found in a study of Ad26.COV2.S vaccination and SARS-CoV-2 variants (dated by TCRdb to about 2021). Turning to the overall study: Donors in the vaccine arm were drawn from COV1001, a phase I-IIa trial of Ad26.COV2.S in healthy adults that was multicentre, randomized, double-blind and placebo-controlled. Ad26.COV2.S was administered intramuscularly at a dose of 5x10^10 or 1x10^11 viral particles, either as one shot or as two shots given 56 days apart. Investigators remained blinded to trial group allocation during experiments and outcome assessment. TCRbeta repertoire sequencing was used to assess the specificity and breadth of SARS-CoV-2-reactive T cell receptors after Ad26.COV2.S vaccination. A total of 32 samples were included in the TCR-sequenced set, comprising some 20 Ad26.COV2.S vaccine recipients, 5 placebo recipients and 8 SARS-CoV-2 convalescent individuals. Participants in the trial were split at random into five groups of five each, receiving low-dose or high-dose Ad26.COV2.S once or twice, or else placebo on both occasions.

Inclusive of the bounding cysteine and phenylalanine, the CDR3 is 14 residues long. Only the CDR3 part of the read is kept: 42 bases, read in frame from the first base. V is shortened by 5 bases, J by 4 bases, and the region joining them spans 15 bases. Taken from the germline V gene (reference sequence), the CDR1 and CDR2 loops are SEHNR and FQNEAQ. The treatment or condition label on this specimen signifies: roughly 20 received Ad26.COV2.S at low or high dose, single or two shots; several received placebo; per-sample allocation not given. For vaccine and placebo recipients, repertoires were sequenced using samples collected on day 63 after the first injection. In Cohort 1b, around 23 adults aged 18-55 years were enrolled at a single site in Boston, USA, between 29 July and 7 August 2020. As a vaccine, Ad26.COV2.S was a replication-incompetent adenovirus type 26 vector that expressed a prefusion-stabilized SARS-CoV-2 spike protein derived from the original Wuhan strain.

With respect to this clone: Its antigen is unknown. Per-nucleotide qualities are absent, and no much larger clonotype sits a single base away.

TCRbeta CDR3 regions were sequenced with the immunoSEQ Assay. After extraction, genomic DNA underwent amplification by bias-controlled multiplex PCR, followed by high-throughput sequencing. As for the authors' bioinformatics: To quantify the absolute abundance of each unique TCRbeta CDR3 region, sequences were collapsed and filtered. T cell fraction was estimated by normalizing TCRbeta template counts to usable DNA, with usable DNA measured through amplification of reference genes found in all nucleated cells. Repertoire TCRs were annotated as SARS-CoV-2-specific when V gene, CDR3 amino acid sequence and J gene were exactly matched to a known reactive TCR set. MIRA supplied the reference SARS-CoV-2 TCR set, which was filtered for enrichment in COVID-19-positive ImmuneCODE repertoires so that public or cross-reactive TCRs were removed. Drawing on the MIRA antigens, annotated TCRs were analysed further at the level of specific ORF or position within ORF. Depth was the summed frequency of annotated unique rearrangements, while breadth was defined as annotated unique rearrangements over total unique productive rearrangements. Two-sided Wilcoxon rank-sum tests were applied when comparing TCR breadth between groups. TCRdb holds this immuneACCESS table with in-frame rearrangements only. Some clones are missing; in checked studies, unresolved V genes explain under half, and the rest has no known cause. D and trimming come from the DNA, and the V and J calls and clone size come from that table. The sample profile shows about 680,000 clones; about 90% of them were found once. The ten largest make up approximately 1.5% of the sample.

Broad study findings and their caveats: According to the authors, total T cell responses may have been underestimated by the TCR breadth and depth analyses. Higher spike-specific TCR breadth was observed in Ad26.COV2.S recipients than in placebo recipients (P = 0.0014). Substantial breadth of spike-specific CD8+ and CD4+ T cell responses was reported after vaccination. Non-spike TCR breadth was comparable between vaccine and placebo recipients, consistent with the vaccine containing only spike. Comparing responses between vaccine doses or regimens was not something the study was powered to do.

The TCR was taken from a person aged 18-65 years who received the Ad26.COV2.S COVID-19 vaccine or a placebo. The rearrangement combines TRBV7-9 with TRBJ2-7; the D gene is perhaps TRBD1, on 6 matching bases. The source was peripheral blood, collected in a trial of Ad26.COV2.S vaccine versus placebo. The CDR3 is CASSADGTPYEQYF. The sequenced DNA is TGTGCCAGCAGCGCGGACGGGACACCTTACGAGCAGTACTTC.